The 14 T cell receptor beta chains below were found in one sample sequenced in a study of blood T cell repertoires in COVID-19. The method was immunoSEQ multiplex PCR; TCRdb's version includes in-frame clones alone and lacks a portion of them. The repertoire holds 110,000 to 150,000 clones, approximately 84% seen once, with 44% in the top ten. Material for sequencing was peripheral blood. Source of these receptors: a human donor in a cohort sampled during active COVID-19.

V gene TRBV12-3 or TRBV12-4 combines with J gene TRBJ2-1, with D unresolved. The CDR3 runs 11 residues. With 4 bases removed from V and 4 bases from J, the gap between germline ends came to 2 bases. CDR3 amino acids: CASSSYNEQFF. The CDR3, as DNA: TGTGCCAGCAGTTCGTACAATGAGCAGTTCTTC.

V gene TRBV7-3 combines with J gene TRBJ2-3; 7 nucleotides line up with TRBD2. The CDR3 contains 17 residues. Germline assignment: CDR1 SGHTA and CDR2 FQGTGA. J lost 1 base, V lost 5 bases, and 12 bases had no gene match. The CDR3 here is CASSLNGAGVGTDTQYF. CDR3 nucleotides: TGTGCCAGCAGCCTAAATGGCGCGGGAGTGGGCACAGATACGCAGTATTTT.

The chain couples TRBV19 to TRBJ2-3, with 9 bases identical to TRBD2. The CDR3 spans 15 residues. Trimming cost V 4 bases and J 2 bases; bases outside gene matches: 4. The germline V gene encodes CDR1 LNHDA and CDR2 SQIVND (reference sequence). The CDR3, as DNA: TGTGCCAGTAGTAGTATAGCGGGGGTCACAGATACGCAGTATTTT. Translated: CASSSIAGVTDTQYF.

The chain couples TRBV19 to TRBJ1-3; 8 bases are shared with TRBD1. J lost 4 bases, V lost 7 bases, and 9 bases had no gene match. CDR1 is LNHDA and CDR2 is SQIVND in the germline V gene (reference sequence). The CDR3 is 15 amino acids. CDR3 nucleotides: TGTGCCAGTAACGCAAACAGGGGGACGGGAAACACCATATATTTT. Translating it yields CASNANRGTGNTIYF.

As for this clone: The same CDR3 also results from other DNA sequences found in this sample. V gene TRBV15 combines with J gene TRBJ1-2, with 9 bases lining up with TRBD1. The germline gives CDR1 LNHNV, CDR2 YYDKDF (reference sequence). Unmatched junction bases numbered 6, after V lost 5 bases and J lost 8 bases. The length of the CDR3 is 13 residues. The CDR3 DNA sequence: TGTGCCACCAGCCGGGACAGGGTCGGCGGCTACACCTTC. Its translation: CATSRDRVGGYTF.

This chain uses TRBV29-1 with TRBJ2-7, with D possibly TRBD1 on 6 matching bases. From germline, CDR1 is SQVTM and CDR2 ANQGSEA. CDR3 length: 14 residues. The CDR3 protein is CHEIWTVCSYEQYV. The CDR3 nucleotides read TGCCATGAGATCTGGACAGTTTGTTCCTACGAGCAGTACGTC.

The J gene is TRBJ1-2, the V gene TRBV29-1; D is uncertain. The germline V gene encodes CDR1 SQVTM and CDR2 ANQGSEA. Deletions cut 1 base from V and 0 bases from J, with 6 bases between. This CDR3 has 13 residues. CDR3 sequence: CSVEVIANYGYTF. DNA for the CDR3: TGCAGCGTTGAAGTTATCGCTAACTATGGCTACACCTTC.

V gene TRBV29-1 combines with J gene TRBJ2-4, with TRBD1 identical over 7 bases. Germline V gene lookup returns CDR1 SQVTM and CDR2 ANQGSEA. Trimming removed 0 bases from V and 6 bases from J; junction bases left unmatched: 2. This CDR3 is built from 13 residues. CDR3 sequence (DNA): TGCAGCGTTGAAGAGACAGGGATAAACATTCAGTACTTC. Its translation: CSVEETGINIQYF.

This sequence joins TRBV29-1 and TRBJ2-1; TRBD1 matches at 8 bases. The germline V gene has CDR1 SQVTM and CDR2 ANQGSEA. This CDR3 has 14 amino acids. V shed 2 bases and J 11 bases; nucleotides not matched to a gene: 11. CDR3 coding DNA: TGCAGCGTTGAAAAGGGCCAGGGGGCAACTAAGCAGTTCTTC. Translating it yields CSVEKGQGATKQFF.

The chain links TRBV18 to TRBJ1-1, with D hard to call. This CDR3 region has 14 residues. Trimming removed 2 bases at V and 4 bases at J, with 11 bases between. CDR1 is KGHSH, CDR2 LQKENI, per germline. The CDR3 coding sequence is TGTGCCAGCTCACCATCGAGACTCCCCACTGAAGCTTTCTTT. It is translated as CASSPSRLPTEAFF.

This chain uses TRBV7-2 with TRBJ1-1; 9 nucleotides match TRBD1. CDR3 length: 15 amino acids. Losses at the gene ends were 5 bases for V and 4 bases for J; bases not matched to a gene: 8. Germline CDR1 SGHTA, CDR2 FQGNSA. CDR3 in amino acids: CASSNKQGAGTEAFF. CDR3 DNA sequence: TGTGCCAGCAGCAATAAACAGGGGGCGGGCACTGAAGCTTTCTTT.

The rearrangement uses TRBV5-1 and TRBJ1-1; the match to TRBD1 covers 10 bases. V shed 3 bases and J 4 bases; nucleotides not matched to a gene: 6. CDR1 and CDR2 from the germline V gene are SGHRS and YFSETQ. This CDR3 region has 15 residues. In DNA form, the CDR3 reads TGCGCCAGCAGCTCGACAGGGGGCAGGAGCACTGAAGCTTTCTTT. Translating gives CASSSTGGRSTEAFF.

The DNA for the CDR3 is TGTGCCAGTACCCCTTCAGGGGGCATTCAGCCCCAGCATTTT. This gives the protein CASTPSGGIQPQHF. The chain joins TRBV19 to TRBJ1-5, with 8 bases lining up with TRBD1. The CDR3 loop spans 14 amino acids. With 7 bases clipped from V and 6 bases from J, the junction kept 8 bases outside the gene matches. Germline loops: CDR1 LNHDA, CDR2 SQIVND (reference sequence).

This clone has more than one count but fewer than ten. The rearrangement uses TRBV19 and TRBJ1-1; tentatively, D is TRBD1 (5 bases). Trimming took 1 base from V and 4 from J, leaving 13 bases between them. The length of the CDR3 is 15 residues. Germline CDR1 reads LNHDA; CDR2 reads SQIVND (reference sequence). For the CDR3, the DNA is TGTGCCAGTAGTATAGGGTACTTGGGGGGCACTGAAGCTTTCTTT. It is translated as CASSIGYLGGTEAFF.